This TCR beta chain was observed in a study of T cells after yellow fever vaccination. This clonotype has more than one count but fewer than ten. Template-switching 5'RACE yielded the TCR cDNA; a universal primer site and UMIs were added in the process. TCRdb reanalysed the 5' RACE reads using MiXCR and keeps one entry per CDR3 protein. The table includes approximately 580,000 distinct CDR3 sequences, about a sixth detected once. CDR3 size: 17 residues. The junction had 15 bases not matched to a gene; V was cut back by 2 bases and J by 8 bases. Per germline, CDR1 MDHEN and CDR2 SYDVKM. The chain recombines TRBV28 with TRBJ2-3; TRBD1 agrees at 8 bases. The specimen comprised PBMCs, sampled less than 6 days after the first yellow fever vaccination. The source is a man aged 18 to 35 who received the YFV17D yellow fever vaccine. The CDR3 DNA reads TGTGCCAGCAGTTTAATAACGGCCAGGGGGCGTGGGGCTACGCAGTATTTT. Translating it yields CASSLITARGRGATQYF.